Listed here is a single T cell receptor beta chain. V trimming: 6 bases; J trimming: 4 bases; junction bases outside the gene matches: 6. Germline V CDR1 and CDR2: MNHNY, SVGAGI (reference sequence). The CDR3 sequence is 14 residues long. These data come from a study of blood T cell repertoires in COVID-19. About the research overall: PBMCs, B-cell-depleted T cells, or T cells provided the cDNA or gDNA that made up the material.

Only in-frame clones appear in the TCRdb table, and some are missing; sequencing was by immunoSEQ multiplex PCR. The table has 170,000 or so clones, about 83% seen once. This sequence joins TRBV6-6 and TRBJ2-7; TRBD1 matches at 10 bases. The sequencing input was peripheral blood. This clonotype originated in a human donor in a cohort sampled during active COVID-19. CDR3 sequence: CASRNPGQGYEQYF. The CDR3 nucleotides read TGTGCCAGCAGAAATCCGGGACAGGGGTACGAGCAGTACTTC.